A selection of T cell receptor beta chains follows, all from one sample in a study of neurological immune-mediated disorders. TCRdb independently ran MiXCR on the 5' RACE reads; one entry per CDR3 protein. In the table there are tens of thousands of distinct CDR3 sequences, less than 15% of which are singletons. Sample: PBMCs. These receptor sequences come from a man aged 30 to 39 in good health. Each CDR3 is given with its conserved first and last residue. Fields, in order: V gene, J gene, clone size, D gene, CDR3 protein, CDR3 DNA. A D gene is named only where the DNA matches it firmly. Clone size, where shown, is once, few, many, or a class for clones that have expanded.

v_call: TRBV28; j_call: TRBJ2-7; clone_size: many; d_call: NA; cdr3_aa: CASSLGDPAAYEQYF; cdr3_nt: TGTGCCAGCAGTTTGGGGGACCCTGCCGCCTACGAGCAGTACTTC
v_call: TRBV5-1; j_call: TRBJ1-5; clone_size: NA; d_call: TRBD1; cdr3_aa: CASSLDRGNQPQHF; cdr3_nt: TGCGCCAGCAGCTTGGACAGGGGGAATCAGCCCCAGCATTTT
v_call: TRBV12-3/TRBV12-4; j_call: TRBJ2-6; clone_size: many; d_call: NA; cdr3_aa: CASTIRGANVLTF; cdr3_nt: TGTGCCAGCACCATCAGGGGGGCCAACGTCCTGACTTTC
v_call: TRBV20-1; j_call: TRBJ2-7; clone_size: many; d_call: TRBD1; cdr3_aa: CSASPGGTGGYEQYF; cdr3_nt: TGCAGTGCTAGTCCCGGCGGGACAGGGGGCTACGAGCAGTACTTC
v_call: TRBV5-1; j_call: TRBJ2-5; clone_size: few; d_call: TRBD1; cdr3_aa: CASRLGSTGGSETQYF; cdr3_nt: TGCGCCAGCAGACTTGGGAGTACAGGGGGATCTGAGACCCAGTACTTC
v_call: TRBV5-1; j_call: TRBJ1-4; clone_size: NA; d_call: NA; cdr3_aa: CASSSGWVGEKLFF; cdr3_nt: TGCGCCAGCAGCTCTGGATGGGTCGGTGAAAAACTTTTTTTT
v_call: TRBV15; j_call: TRBJ2-5; clone_size: few; d_call: NA; cdr3_aa: CATSSRGKASLETQYF; cdr3_nt: TGTGCCACCAGCTCTCGCGGAAAGGCCTCTTTGGAGACCCAGTACTTC
v_call: TRBV7-2; j_call: TRBJ2-6; clone_size: many; d_call: NA; cdr3_aa: CASSLAPHSGANVLTF; cdr3_nt: TGTGCCAGCAGCTTAGCCCCTCACTCTGGGGCCAACGTCCTGACTTTC
v_call: TRBV7-2; j_call: TRBJ2-7; clone_size: many; d_call: NA; cdr3_aa: CASSPGPTGEQYF; cdr3_nt: TGTGCCAGCAGCCCAGGACCAACAGGCGAGCAGTACTTC
v_call: TRBV20-1; j_call: TRBJ2-1; clone_size: many; d_call: NA; cdr3_aa: CSARVPTSNNEQFF; cdr3_nt: TGCAGTGCTAGAGTCCCAACTAGTAACAATGAGCAGTTCTTC
v_call: TRBV20-1; j_call: TRBJ1-3; clone_size: many; d_call: TRBD1; cdr3_aa: CSARQGAESGNTIYF; cdr3_nt: TGCAGTGCTAGGCAGGGGGCAGAATCCGGAAACACCATATATTTT
v_call: TRBV27; j_call: TRBJ1-5; clone_size: many; d_call: NA; cdr3_aa: CASSLSLGSNQPQHF; cdr3_nt: TGTGCCAGCAGTTTATCTTTAGGCAGCAATCAGCCCCAGCATTTT
v_call: TRBV3-1; j_call: TRBJ1-4; clone_size: many; d_call: NA; cdr3_aa: CASSPRAILGAGEKLFF; cdr3_nt: TGTGCCAGCAGCCCACGGGCCATTTTAGGCGCTGGGGAAAAACTGTTTTTT
v_call: TRBV12-3/TRBV12-4; j_call: TRBJ1-2; clone_size: many; d_call: TRBD1; cdr3_aa: CASQGQGYGYTF; cdr3_nt: TGTGCCAGCCAAGGACAGGGCTATGGCTACACCTTC
v_call: TRBV6-6; j_call: TRBJ2-3; clone_size: many; d_call: NA; cdr3_aa: CASSRQPQGSTDTQYF; cdr3_nt: TGTGCCAGCTCCAGACAGCCCCAAGGATCCACAGATACGCAGTATTTT
v_call: TRBV2; j_call: TRBJ2-1; clone_size: NA; d_call: TRBD2; cdr3_aa: CASSVFGRAGNEQFF; cdr3_nt: TGTGCCAGCAGTGTCTTCGGGAGGGCGGGCAATGAGCAGTTCTTC
v_call: TRBV10-3; j_call: TRBJ2-3; clone_size: many; d_call: TRBD2; cdr3_aa: CAISPTSGRGGSDTQYF; cdr3_nt: TGTGCCATCAGCCCCACTAGCGGGAGAGGTGGATCAGATACGCAGTATTTT
v_call: TRBV24-1; j_call: TRBJ2-2; clone_size: many; d_call: TRBD1; cdr3_aa: CATSDLTDRVKPGELFF; cdr3_nt: TGTGCCACCAGTGATCTGACCGACAGGGTCAAACCCGGGGAGCTGTTTTTT
v_call: TRBV24-1; j_call: TRBJ1-1; clone_size: many; d_call: NA; cdr3_aa: CATSDDKNTEAFF; cdr3_nt: TGTGCCACCAGTGATGACAAGAACACTGAAGCTTTCTTT
v_call: TRBV10-3; j_call: TRBJ2-5; clone_size: many; d_call: NA; cdr3_aa: CAISESVGTGGAQYF; cdr3_nt: TGTGCCATCAGTGAGTCTGTCGGAACCGGAGGGGCCCAGTACTTC
v_call: TRBV29-1; j_call: TRBJ2-7; clone_size: many; d_call: NA; cdr3_aa: CSARTASSYEQYF; cdr3_nt: TGCAGCGCTAGGACAGCGAGCTCCTACGAGCAGTACTTC
v_call: TRBV15; j_call: TRBJ2-2; clone_size: many; d_call: TRBD1; cdr3_aa: CATTPGQGDTGELFF; cdr3_nt: TGTGCCACCACCCCGGGACAGGGTGATACCGGGGAGCTGTTTTTT
v_call: TRBV7-2; j_call: TRBJ1-2; clone_size: NA; d_call: NA; cdr3_aa: CASSSYRVGDYGYTF; cdr3_nt: TGTGCCAGCAGCTCCTACCGGGTCGGGGACTATGGCTACACCTTC
v_call: TRBV4-2; j_call: TRBJ2-3; clone_size: many; d_call: NA; cdr3_aa: CASSQTSSSARTDTQYF; cdr3_nt: TGTGCCAGCAGCCAGACCTCTTCTAGCGCCCGCACAGATACGCAGTATTTT
v_call: TRBV20-1; j_call: TRBJ2-7; clone_size: many; d_call: NA; cdr3_aa: CSARDIGGAYEQYF; cdr3_nt: TGCAGTGCTAGAGATATTGGTGGGGCCTACGAGCAGTACTTC
v_call: TRBV5-1; j_call: TRBJ2-5; clone_size: many; d_call: NA; cdr3_aa: CASSFEGEETQYF; cdr3_nt: TGCGCCAGCAGCTTCGAAGGAGAAGAGACCCAGTACTTC
v_call: TRBV20-1; j_call: TRBJ1-5; clone_size: many; d_call: NA; cdr3_aa: CSMNSGTGQPQHF; cdr3_nt: TGCAGTATGAACTCGGGGACTGGCCAGCCCCAGCATTTT
v_call: TRBV7-9; j_call: TRBJ1-1; clone_size: many; d_call: NA; cdr3_aa: CASSSVGSRAFF; cdr3_nt: TGTGCCAGCAGCTCGGTGGGGAGTCGAGCTTTCTTT